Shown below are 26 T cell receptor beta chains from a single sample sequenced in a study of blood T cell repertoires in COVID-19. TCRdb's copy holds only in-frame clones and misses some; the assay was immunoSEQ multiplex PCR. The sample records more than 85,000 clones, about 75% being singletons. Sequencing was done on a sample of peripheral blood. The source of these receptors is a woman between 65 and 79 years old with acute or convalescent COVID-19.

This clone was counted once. The CDR3 region has the DNA TGTGCTAGTATGGACAGGGACCATCAAGAGACCCAGTACTTC. It codes for CASMDRDHQETQYF. V and J are TRBV12-5 and TRBJ2-5; 8 bases align to TRBD1. This CDR3 comprises 14 residues. Trimming cost V 8 bases and J 2 bases; bases outside gene matches: 7. Germline CDR1 and CDR2: LGHNT and FRNRAP.

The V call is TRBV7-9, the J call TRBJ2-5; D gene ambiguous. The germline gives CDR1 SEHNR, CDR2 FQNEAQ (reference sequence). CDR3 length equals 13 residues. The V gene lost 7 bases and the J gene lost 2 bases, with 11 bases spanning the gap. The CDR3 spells CASTPELQETQYF. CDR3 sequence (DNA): TGTGCCAGCACCCCTGAGCTGCAAGAGACCCAGTACTTC. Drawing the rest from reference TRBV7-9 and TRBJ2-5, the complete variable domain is DTGVSQNPRHKITKRGQNVTFRCDPISEHNRLYWYRQTLGQGPEFLTYFQNEAQLEKSRLLSDRFSAERPKGSFSTLEIQRTEQGDSAMYLCASTPELQETQYFGPGTRLLVL.

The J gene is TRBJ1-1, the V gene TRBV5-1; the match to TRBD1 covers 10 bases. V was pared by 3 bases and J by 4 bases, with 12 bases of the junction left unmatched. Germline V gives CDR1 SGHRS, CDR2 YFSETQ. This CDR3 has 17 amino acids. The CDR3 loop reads CASSYMTGGASGTEAFF. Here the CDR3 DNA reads TGCGCCAGCAGCTACATGACAGGGGGCGCGAGCGGCACTGAAGCTTTCTTT.

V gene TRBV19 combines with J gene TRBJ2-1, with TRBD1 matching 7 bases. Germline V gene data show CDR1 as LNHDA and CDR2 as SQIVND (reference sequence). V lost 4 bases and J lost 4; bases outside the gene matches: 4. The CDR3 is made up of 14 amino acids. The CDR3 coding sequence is TGTGCCAGTAGTAACCCGGGACAGTACAATGAGCAGTTCTTC. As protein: CASSNPGQYNEQFF.

This CDR3 reads CASSLSQGVRETQYF. The CDR3 nucleotides read TGCGCCAGCAGCCTCAGCCAGGGGGTAAGAGAGACCCAGTACTTC. The gene calls are TRBV5-1 and TRBJ2-5; TRBD1 matches 7 bases. The trim removed 4 bases at V and 4 bases at J, leaving 10 bases unmatched. This CDR3 is 15 amino acids long. Germline lookup yields CDR1 SGHRS and CDR2 YFSETQ.

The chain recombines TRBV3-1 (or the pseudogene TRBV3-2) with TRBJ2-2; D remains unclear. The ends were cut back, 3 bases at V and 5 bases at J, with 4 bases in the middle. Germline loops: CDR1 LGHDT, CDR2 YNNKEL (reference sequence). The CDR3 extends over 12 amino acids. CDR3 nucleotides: TGTGCCAGCAGCCAGGAGACCGGGGAGCTGTTTTTT. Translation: CASSQETGELFF.

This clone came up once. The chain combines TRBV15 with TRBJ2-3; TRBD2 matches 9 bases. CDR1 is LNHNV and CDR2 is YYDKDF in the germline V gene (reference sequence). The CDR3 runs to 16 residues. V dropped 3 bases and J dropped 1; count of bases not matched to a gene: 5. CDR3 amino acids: CATSRGGTSRTDTQYF. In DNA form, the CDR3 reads TGTGCCACCAGCAGGGGAGGGACTAGCCGCACAGATACGCAGTATTTT.

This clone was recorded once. The CDR3 here is CASSSGLAGGEGWETQYF. Here the CDR3 DNA reads TGTGCCAGCAGTTCGGGACTAGCGGGGGGCGAAGGTTGGGAGACCCAGTACTTC. The V gene is TRBV28, the J gene TRBJ2-5; 15 positions agree with TRBD2. There are 18 residues in the CDR3. Germline V gene data show CDR1 as MDHEN and CDR2 as SYDVKM. J gave up 5 bases and V 4 bases, and 11 bases lay outside the gene matches.

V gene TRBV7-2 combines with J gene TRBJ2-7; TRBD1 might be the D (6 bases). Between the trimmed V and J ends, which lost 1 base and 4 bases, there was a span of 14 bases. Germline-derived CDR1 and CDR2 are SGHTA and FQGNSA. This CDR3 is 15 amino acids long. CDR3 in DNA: TGTGCCAGCAGCTTAGTTGCCGGCAGGGGTTACGAGCAGTACTTC. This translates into CASSLVAGRGYEQYF. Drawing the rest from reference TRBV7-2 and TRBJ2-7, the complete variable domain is GAGVSQSPSNKVTEKGKDVELRCDPISGHTALYWYRQSLGQGLEFLIYFQGNSAPDKSGLPSDRFSAERTGGSVSTLTIQRTQQEDSAVYLCASSLVAGRGYEQYFGPGTRLTVT.

The CDR3 protein is CAISDGLAGGRLPGQFF. The DNA of the CDR3 is TGTGCCATCAGTGACGGACTAGCGGGGGGGCGGTTGCCTGGGCAGTTCTTC. The genes are TRBV10-3 and TRBJ2-1; 15 bases line up with TRBD2. In germline, CDR1 is ENHRY, CDR2 SYGVKD. This CDR3 has 17 amino acids. J lost 12 bases, V lost 3 bases, and 12 bases had no gene match.

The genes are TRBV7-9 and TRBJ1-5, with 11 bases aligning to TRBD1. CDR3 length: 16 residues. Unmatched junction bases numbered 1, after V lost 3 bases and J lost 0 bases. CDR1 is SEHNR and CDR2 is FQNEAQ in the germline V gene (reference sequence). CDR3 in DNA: TGTGCCAGCAGCTTGGGACAGGGGGTTAGCAATCAGCCCCAGCATTTT. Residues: CASSLGQGVSNQPQHF.

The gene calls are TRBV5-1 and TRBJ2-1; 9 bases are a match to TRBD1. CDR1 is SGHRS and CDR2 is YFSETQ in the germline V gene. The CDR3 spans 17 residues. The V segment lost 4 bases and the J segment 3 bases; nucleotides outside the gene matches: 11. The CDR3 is CASSPGTGSIGYNEQFF. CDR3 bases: TGCGCCAGCAGCCCTGGGACAGGGTCGATTGGCTACAATGAGCAGTTCTTC.

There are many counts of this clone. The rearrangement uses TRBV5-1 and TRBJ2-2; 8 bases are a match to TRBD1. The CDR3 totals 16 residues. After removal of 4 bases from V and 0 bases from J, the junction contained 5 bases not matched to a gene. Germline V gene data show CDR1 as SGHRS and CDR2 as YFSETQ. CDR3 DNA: TGCGCCAGCAGCGCGCGGACAGGGTCGAACACCGGGGAGCTGTTTTTT. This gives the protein CASSARTGSNTGELFF.

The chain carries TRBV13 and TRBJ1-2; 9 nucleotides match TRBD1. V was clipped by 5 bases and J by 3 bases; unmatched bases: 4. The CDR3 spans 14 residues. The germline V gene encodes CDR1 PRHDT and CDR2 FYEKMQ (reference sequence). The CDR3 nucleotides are TGTGCCAGCAGCAACCGGGACAGGGACTATGGCTACACCTTC. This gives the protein CASSNRDRDYGYTF.

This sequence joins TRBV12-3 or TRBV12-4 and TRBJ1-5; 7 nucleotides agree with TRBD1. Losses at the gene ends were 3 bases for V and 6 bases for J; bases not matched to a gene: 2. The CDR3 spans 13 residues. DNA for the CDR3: TGTGCCAGCAGTTTGGAGGGGGCTCAGCCCCAGCATTTT. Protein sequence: CASSLEGAQPQHF.

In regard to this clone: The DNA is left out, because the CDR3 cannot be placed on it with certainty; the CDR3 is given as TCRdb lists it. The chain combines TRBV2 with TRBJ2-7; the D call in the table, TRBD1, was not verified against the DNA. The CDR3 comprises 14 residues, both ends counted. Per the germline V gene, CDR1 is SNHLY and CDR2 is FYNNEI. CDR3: CASILGDSSYEQYF.

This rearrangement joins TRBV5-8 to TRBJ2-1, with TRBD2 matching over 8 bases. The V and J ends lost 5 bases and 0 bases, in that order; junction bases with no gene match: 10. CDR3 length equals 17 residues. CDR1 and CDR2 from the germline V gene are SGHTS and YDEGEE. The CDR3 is CASSSIERGSSYNEQFF. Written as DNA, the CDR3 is TGTGCCAGCAGTTCTATCGAGCGGGGGAGCTCCTACAATGAGCAGTTCTTC.

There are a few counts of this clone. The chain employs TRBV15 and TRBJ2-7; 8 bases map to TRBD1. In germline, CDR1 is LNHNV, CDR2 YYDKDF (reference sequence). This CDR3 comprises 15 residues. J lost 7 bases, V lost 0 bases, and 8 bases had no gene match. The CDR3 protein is CATSRDQGAQREQYF. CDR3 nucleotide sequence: TGTGCCACCAGCAGAGATCAGGGGGCGCAGAGGGAGCAGTACTTC.

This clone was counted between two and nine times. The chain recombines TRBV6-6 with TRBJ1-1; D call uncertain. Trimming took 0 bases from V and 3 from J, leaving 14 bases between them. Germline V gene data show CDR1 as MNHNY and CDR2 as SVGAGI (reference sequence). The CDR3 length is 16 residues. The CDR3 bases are TGTGCCAGCAGTTACTCGACTTGGAAATGGGACACTGAAGCTTTCTTT. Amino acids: CASSYSTWKWDTEAFF.

The CDR3 reads CASSHAFSGGGRETQYF. The CDR3 nucleotides are TGCGCCAGCAGCCATGCGTTTAGCGGGGGGGGCCGAGAGACCCAGTACTTC. The rearrangement links TRBV4-3 to TRBJ2-5; 11 bases map to TRBD2. J lost 4 bases, V lost 3 bases, and 10 bases had no gene match. This CDR3 spans 17 amino acids. Germline V gene sequence: CDR1 LGHNA, CDR2 YSLEER.

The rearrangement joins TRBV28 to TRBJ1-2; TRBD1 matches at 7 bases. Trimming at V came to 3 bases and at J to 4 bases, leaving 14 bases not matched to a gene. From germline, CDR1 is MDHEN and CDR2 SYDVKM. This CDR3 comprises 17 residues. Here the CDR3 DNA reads TGTGCCAGCAGTTTGCCCAAAATATCGACAGGGAGCTATGGCTACACCTTC. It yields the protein CASSLPKISTGSYGYTF.

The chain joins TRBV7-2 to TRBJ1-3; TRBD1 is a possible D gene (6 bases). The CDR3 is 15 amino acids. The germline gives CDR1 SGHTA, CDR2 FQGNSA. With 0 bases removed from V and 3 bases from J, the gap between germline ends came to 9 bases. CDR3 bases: TGTGCCAGCAGCTTAGCCAGGGGAGATGGAAACACCATATATTTT. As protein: CASSLARGDGNTIYF.

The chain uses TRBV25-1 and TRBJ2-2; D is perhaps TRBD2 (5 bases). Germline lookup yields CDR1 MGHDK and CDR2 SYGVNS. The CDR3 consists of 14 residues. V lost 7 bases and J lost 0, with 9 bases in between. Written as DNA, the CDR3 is TGTGCCAGCACCCGGGGAGCGAACACCGGGGAGCTGTTTTTT. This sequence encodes CASTRGANTGELFF. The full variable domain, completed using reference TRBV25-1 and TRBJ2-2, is EADIYQTPRYLVIGTGKKITLECSQTMGHDKMYWYQQDPGMELHLIHYSYGVNSTEKGDLSSESTVSRIRTEHFPLTLESARPSHTSQYLCASTRGANTGELFFGEGSRLTVL.

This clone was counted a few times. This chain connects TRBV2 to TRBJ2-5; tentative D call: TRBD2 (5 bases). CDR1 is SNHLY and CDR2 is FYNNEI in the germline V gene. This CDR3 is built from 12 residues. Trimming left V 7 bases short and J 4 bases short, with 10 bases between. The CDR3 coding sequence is TGTGCCAGCACCAAGAGGGTAGAGACCCAGTACTTC. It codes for CASTKRVETQYF.

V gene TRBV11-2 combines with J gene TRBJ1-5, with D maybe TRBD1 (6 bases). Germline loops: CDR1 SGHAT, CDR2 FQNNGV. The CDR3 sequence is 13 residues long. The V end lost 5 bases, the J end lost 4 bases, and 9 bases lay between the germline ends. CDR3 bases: TGTGCCAGCAGCCTTGACAGGAATCAGCCCCAGCATTTT. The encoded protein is CASSLDRNQPQHF.

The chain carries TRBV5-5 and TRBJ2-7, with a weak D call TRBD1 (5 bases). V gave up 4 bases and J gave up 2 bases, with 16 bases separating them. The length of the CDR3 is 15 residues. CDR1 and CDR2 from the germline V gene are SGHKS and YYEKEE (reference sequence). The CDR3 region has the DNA TGTGCCAGCAGCCCGACCGCGACAGAAACCTACGAGCAGTACTTC. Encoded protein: CASSPTATETYEQYF. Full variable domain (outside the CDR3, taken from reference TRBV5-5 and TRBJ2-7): DAGVTQSPTHLIKTRGQQVTLRCSPISGHKSVSWYQQVLGQGPQFIFQYYEKEERGRGNFPDRFSARQFPNYSSELNVNALLLGDSALYLCASSPTATETYEQYFGPGTRLTVT.